This TCR beta chain was retrieved from a study of human T cells and chemical hapten exposure. Study-wide background: Patients had diphenylcyclopropenone applied to the scalp weekly throughout the approximately 25-week study.

In regard to this clonotype: The target antigen is unknown.

Time point indicated: patch test 2, 6 weeks after DPC sensitization. Treatment denoted: therapeutic diphenylcyclopropenone sensitization with weekly scalp DPC. Germline loops: CDR1 SQVTM, CDR2 ANQGSEA. The CDR3 length is 11 residues. The ends were cut back, 2 bases at V and 6 bases at J, with 4 bases in the middle. Study observations and caveats: It should be noted that donors had alopecia, so their immune response may differ from healthy people's. Expanded TCRs clustered into significantly more large CDR3 similarity groups than controls, the analysis revealed. As patch test score rose, PT1 expanded TCR counts tended to rise as well.

TCRdb called the RACE reads again in MiXCR, with one record for every CDR3 protein. The sample has fewer than 85,000 distinct CDR3 sequences; more than 8.5% are singletons. Specimen: whole blood, collected in connection with sensitization to the hapten diphenylcyclopropenone (DPC). The TCR comes from a woman under 40 with alopecia areata. Some clones in this sample may be carry-over from other donors' samples. This sequence joins TRBV29-1 and TRBJ1-4, with D uncertain. CDR3 sequence reads: CSVERDEKLFF. The CDR3 nucleotides read TGCAGCGTTGAAAGGGATGAAAAACTGTTTTTT.